One and the same sample provided the 20 T cell receptor beta chains below, sequenced in a study of Ad26.COV2.S vaccination and SARS-CoV-2 variants. Using immunoSEQ multiplex PCR, the repertoire was profiled, and TCRdb retains in-frame clones only, with some absent. The sample lists around 370,000 clones, about 92% occurring once. The starting material was peripheral blood, obtained after recovery from COVID-19. These receptors were collected from a human donor who had recovered from COVID-19.

The sample holds a few counts of this clone. The V and J genes are TRBV20-1 and TRBJ1-5; no definite D call. Trimming took 3 bases from V and 1 from J, leaving 7 bases between them. CDR3 length: 13 amino acids. In germline, CDR1 is DFQATT, CDR2 SNEGSKA (reference sequence). The CDR3 loop reads CSASGLSNQPQHF. The CDR3 nucleotides read TGCAGTGCTAGTGGGCTCAGCAATCAGCCCCAGCATTTT.

In the case of this clone: The junction and the germline gene differ at one end; a read error may be behind it. The chain combines TRBV7-8 with TRBJ2-3, with 7 positions matching TRBD2. The CDR3 contains 17 residues. The V gene's germline CDR1 is SGHVS and CDR2 FQNEAQ. Here the CDR3 reads CASSIAGRPVGTDTQYF. CDR3 DNA: TGTGCCAGCAGCATAGCGGGCCGGCCGGTGGGCACAGATACGCAGTATTTT.

The chain is built from TRBV9 and TRBJ2-1; tentative D call: TRBD1 (5 bases). Germline V gene lookup returns CDR1 SGDLS and CDR2 YYNGEE. The CDR3 loop spans 13 amino acids. Trimming left V 4 bases short and J 8 bases short, with 13 bases between. The CDR3 here is CASSFSGIHEQFF. CDR3 nucleotide sequence: TGTGCCAGCAGCTTTTCAGGGATCCATGAGCAGTTCTTC.

Concerning this clone: The sample holds other DNA sequences that translate to the same CDR3. V usage is TRBV5-1 and J usage is TRBJ1-2; 7 nucleotides align to TRBD1. This CDR3 is built from 13 residues. The V gene end was trimmed by 4 bases and the J gene end by 4 bases; junction bases not matched to a gene: 4. CDR1 is SGHRS, CDR2 YFSETQ, per germline. In DNA, the CDR3 is TGCGCCAGCAGCGAGGGACAGAGCTATGGCTACACCTTC. Translating gives CASSEGQSYGYTF.

This chain links TRBV7-9 with TRBJ1-1; tentatively, D is TRBD1 (6 bases). CDR1 is SEHNR and CDR2 is FQNEAQ in the germline V gene (reference sequence). This CDR3 spans 14 amino acids. Trimming removed 5 bases from V and 5 bases from J, with 15 bases in between. The chain's CDR3 is CASSRRGGETEAFF. The CDR3, as DNA: TGTGCCAGCAGCCGCAGAGGGGGGGAGACTGAAGCTTTCTTT.

The CDR3 here is CASSGTGELFF. CDR3 coding DNA: TGTGCCAGCAGCGGCACCGGGGAGCTGTTTTTT. This rearrangement joins TRBV7-3 to TRBJ2-2; D unclear. V was pared by 5 bases and J by 4 bases, with 2 bases between. Germline CDR1 SGHTA, CDR2 FQGTGA. The CDR3 consists of 11 residues.

The chain employs TRBV9 and TRBJ1-2; 9 bases match TRBD1. Germline values: CDR1 SGDLS, CDR2 YYNGEE. The CDR3 length is 15 residues. After removal of 4 bases from V and 5 bases from J, the junction contained 9 bases not matched to a gene. The CDR3 reads CASSPPDRGGYGYTF. CDR3 DNA: TGTGCCAGCAGCCCACCGGACAGGGGAGGTTATGGCTACACCTTC.

The V and J genes are TRBV12-3 or TRBV12-4 and TRBJ1-2; D unclear. The V end was cut by 6 bases, the J end by 3 bases, with 8 bases between. This CDR3 comprises 12 residues. In nucleotides, the CDR3 is TGTGCCAGCAGCCGAACCGACTATGGCTACACCTTC. It yields the protein CASSRTDYGYTF.

The chain joins TRBV7-9 to TRBJ2-6; weak D call: TRBD2 (5 bases). V was cut by 1 base and J by 2 bases, with 6 bases left in between. The CDR3 loop spans 15 amino acids. Germline V gene sequence: CDR1 SEHNR, CDR2 FQNEAQ (reference sequence). The CDR3 reads CASSLVGAGANVLTF. CDR3 nucleotide sequence: TGTGCCAGCAGCTTAGTGGGAGCTGGGGCCAACGTCCTGACTTTC.

The chain carries TRBV2 and TRBJ1-2, with D perhaps TRBD1 (5 bases). Deletions cut 4 bases from V and 4 bases from J, with 13 bases between. CDR3 length: 14 residues. CDR1 SNHLY and CDR2 FYNNEI come from the germline V gene. This chain's CDR3 is CASSGVQGSYGYTF. The CDR3 region has the DNA TGTGCCAGCAGTGGGGTTCAGGGTAGCTATGGCTACACCTTC.

In its sample, this clone was seen once. The chain uses TRBV27 and TRBJ2-2, with TRBD1 as a possible D gene (5 bases). The CDR3 runs 15 residues. Trimming shortened V by 6 bases and J by 6 bases, and 17 bases separated the two germline ends. Germline CDR1 MNHEY, CDR2 SMNVEV (reference sequence). The chain's CDR3 is CASSFQGLGPGELFF. CDR3 in DNA: TGTGCCAGCAGCTTCCAGGGATTGGGGCCCGGGGAGCTGTTTTTT.

The chain couples TRBV24-1 to TRBJ2-2, with a weak D call TRBD2 (7 bases). V was pared by 4 bases and J by 6 bases, with 14 bases between. CDR3 length: 15 amino acids. Germline V gene sequence: CDR1 KGHDR, CDR2 SFDVKD. Here the CDR3 DNA reads TGTGCCACCAGTGAAGCCCGGGGGGCGGCCGGGGAGCTGTTTTTT. Protein: CATSEARGAAGELFF.

The chain carries TRBV3-1 (or the pseudogene TRBV3-2) and TRBJ2-7, with 8 bases aligning to TRBD1. This CDR3 is 11 amino acids long. Germline CDR1 reads LGHDT; CDR2 reads YNNKEL (reference sequence). The J segment lost 12 bases and the V segment lost 3 bases, leaving 4 bases of the junction unmatched. Here the CDR3 reads CASSHQGALYF. As DNA, the CDR3 is TGTGCCAGCAGCCATCAGGGGGCCTTGTACTTC.

The rearrangement links TRBV7-2 to TRBJ1-1, with D perhaps matching TRBD1 (6 bases). Looked up from germline, CDR1 is SGHTA and CDR2 is FQGNSA. The length of the CDR3 is 15 residues. The V end was cut by 4 bases, the J end by 8 bases, with 20 bases between. The CDR3 loop reads CASSSGEFGGAEAFF. The CDR3 bases are TGTGCCAGCAGCTCGGGAGAATTCGGGGGGGCCGAAGCTTTCTTT.

V gene TRBV19 combines with J gene TRBJ1-6; TRBD1 matches 7 bases. Germline lookup yields CDR1 LNHDA and CDR2 SQIVND (reference sequence). This CDR3 has 14 residues. V lost 9 bases to trimming and J lost 11 bases; unmatched junction nucleotides: 13. CDR3 sequence reads: CASRGGGAWAPLHF. CDR3 sequence (DNA): TGTGCCAGCCGGGGAGGGGGCGCATGGGCACCCCTCCACTTT. The whole variable domain, remainder taken from reference TRBV19 and TRBJ1-6, is DGGITQSPKYLFRKEGQNVTLSCEQNLNHDAMYWYRQDPGQGLRLIYYSQIVNDFQKGDIAEGYSVSREKKESFPLTVTSAQKNPTAFYLCASRGGGAWAPLHFGNGTRLTVT.

This chain joins TRBV7-9 and TRBJ2-1; D is tentatively TRBD1 or TRBD2 (5 bases each). Looked up from germline, CDR1 is SEHNR and CDR2 is FQNEAQ (reference sequence). The CDR3 runs 15 residues. Between the trimmed V and J ends, which lost 5 bases and 5 bases, there was a span of 16 bases. The CDR3 DNA is TGTGCCAGCAGCCCCGGGGACCGATTAAACAATGAGCAGTTCTTC. This sequence encodes CASSPGDRLNNEQFF.

The V gene is TRBV9, the J gene TRBJ2-3, with a tentative D call TRBD2 (6 bases). CDR3 length equals 14 residues. Trimming shortened V by 1 base and J by 2 bases, and 8 bases separated the two germline ends. Germline V CDR1 and CDR2: SGDLS, YYNGEE. The CDR3 DNA sequence: TGTGCCAGCAGCGTAACTAGCATCACAGATACGCAGTATTTT. This gives the protein CASSVTSITDTQYF.

J is TRBJ2-3 and V is TRBV5-4; D may be TRBD2 (6 bases). Trimming removed 0 bases from V and 5 bases from J, with 13 bases in between. The length of the CDR3 is 15 residues. The germline V gene encodes CDR1 SGHNT and CDR2 YYREEE (reference sequence). The chain's CDR3 is CASSLGASGVDTQYF. CDR3 nucleotides: TGTGCCAGCAGCTTGGGGGCCTCGGGGGTAGATACGCAGTATTTT.

The V call is TRBV20-1, the J call TRBJ2-2, with 10 bases that match TRBD1. The CDR3 has 15 amino acids. Trimming removed 3 bases from V and 1 base from J; junction bases left unmatched: 2. Germline CDR1 reads DFQATT; CDR2 reads SNEGSKA (reference sequence). The CDR3: CSASRTGGNTGELFF. The DNA of the CDR3 is TGCAGTGCTAGTAGGACAGGGGGGAACACCGGGGAGCTGTTTTTT.

The chain joins TRBV5-5 to TRBJ1-6; 8 nucleotides match TRBD1. Germline V gene sequence: CDR1 SGHKS, CDR2 YYEKEE (reference sequence). V lost 3 bases and J lost 9; bases outside the gene matches: 11. The CDR3 extends over 16 amino acids. The CDR3 nucleotides are TGTGCCAGCAGCTCATCTCTCCAGGGGGCCGGTTCACCCCTCCACTTT. It is translated as CASSSSLQGAGSPLHF. Based on the CDR3 plus reference TRBV5-5 and TRBJ1-6, the full variable domain is DAGVTQSPTHLIKTRGQQVTLRCSPISGHKSVSWYQQVLGQGPQFIFQYYEKEERGRGNFPDRFSARQFPNYSSELNVNALLLGDSALYLCASSSSLQGAGSPLHFGNGTRLTVT.